The source of this TCR beta chain is a study of monozygotic twins with cystic fibrosis. Study-wide context: With about 15 PCR cycles, barcoded libraries came from about 2.9 micrograms of fragmented DNA.

Sequencing used immunoSEQ multiplex PCR; TCRdb keeps in-frame clones, though not all of them. The repertoire holds about 14,000 clones, roughly 98% seen once, with approximately 0.41% in the top ten. Germline V gives CDR1 LNHDA, CDR2 SQIVND (reference sequence). J was trimmed by 4 bases and V by 6 bases; bases with no gene match: 7. The CDR3 length is 14 residues. The clonotype was recovered from a girl aged 2-10 years with cystic fibrosis. The J gene is TRBJ1-2, the V gene TRBV19, with TRBD1 identical over 8 bases. The sequenced material came from blood. The CDR3 sequence: CASSDRGTGYGYTF. The CDR3 nucleotides read TGTGCCAGTAGCGACAGGGGCACGGGCTATGGCTACACCTTC.